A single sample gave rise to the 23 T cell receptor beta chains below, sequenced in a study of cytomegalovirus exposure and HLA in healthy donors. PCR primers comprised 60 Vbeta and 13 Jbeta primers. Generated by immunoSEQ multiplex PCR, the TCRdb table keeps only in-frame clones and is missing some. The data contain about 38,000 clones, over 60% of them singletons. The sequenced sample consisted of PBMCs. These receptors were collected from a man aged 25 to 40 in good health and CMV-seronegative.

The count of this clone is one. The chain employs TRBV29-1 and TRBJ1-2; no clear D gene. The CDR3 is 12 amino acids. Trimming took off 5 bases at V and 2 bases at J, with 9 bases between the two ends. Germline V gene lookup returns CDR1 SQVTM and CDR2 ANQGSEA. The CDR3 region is CSVLTLNYGYTF. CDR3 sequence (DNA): TGCAGCGTTTTGACATTGAACTATGGCTACACCTTC. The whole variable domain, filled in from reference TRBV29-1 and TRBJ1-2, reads SAVISQKPSRDICQRGTSLTIQCQVDSQVTMMFWYRQQPGQSLTLIATANQGSEATYESGFVIDKFPISRPNLTFSTLTVSNMSPEDSSIYLCSVLTLNYGYTFGSGTRLTVV.

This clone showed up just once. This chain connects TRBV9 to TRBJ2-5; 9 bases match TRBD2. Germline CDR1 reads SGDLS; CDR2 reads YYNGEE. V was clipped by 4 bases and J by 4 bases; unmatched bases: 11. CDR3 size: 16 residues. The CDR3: CASSPAGGRAGETQYF. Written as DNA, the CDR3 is TGTGCCAGCAGCCCCGCGGGCGGGAGGGCCGGAGAGACCCAGTACTTC. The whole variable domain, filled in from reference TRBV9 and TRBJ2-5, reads DSGVTQTPKHLITATGQRVTLRCSPRSGDLSVYWYQQSLDQGLQFLIQYYNGEERAKGNILERFSAQQFPDLHSELNLSSLELGDSALYFCASSPAGGRAGETQYFGPGTRLLVL.

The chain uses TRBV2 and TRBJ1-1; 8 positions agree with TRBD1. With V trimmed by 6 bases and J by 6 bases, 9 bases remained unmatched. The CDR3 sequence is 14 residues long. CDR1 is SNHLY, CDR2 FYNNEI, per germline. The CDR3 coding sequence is TGTGCCAGCAGCGTACAGGGGGACGACGCTGAAGCTTTCTTT. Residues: CASSVQGDDAEAFF.

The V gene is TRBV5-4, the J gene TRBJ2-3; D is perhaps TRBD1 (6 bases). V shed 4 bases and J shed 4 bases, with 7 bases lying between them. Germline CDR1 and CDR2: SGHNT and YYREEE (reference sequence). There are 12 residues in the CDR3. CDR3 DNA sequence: TGTGCCAGCAGCCGACAGGCAGATACGCAGTATTTT. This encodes CASSRQADTQYF.

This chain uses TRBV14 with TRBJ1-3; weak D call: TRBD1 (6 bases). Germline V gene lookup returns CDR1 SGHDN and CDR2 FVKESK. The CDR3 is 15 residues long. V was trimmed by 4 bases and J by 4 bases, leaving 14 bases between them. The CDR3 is CASSLRGGQGNTIYF. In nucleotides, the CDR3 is TGTGCCAGCAGCCTCCGGGGGGGGCAAGGAAACACCATATATTTT.

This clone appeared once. DNA for the CDR3: TGTGCCTGGAGTGTCCGAGGTGAGAGAGGTACAGATACGCAGTATTTT. It is translated as CAWSVRGERGTDTQYF. V is TRBV30 and J is TRBJ2-3; D uncertain. Germline-derived CDR1 and CDR2 are GTSNPN and SVGIG (reference sequence). V lost 0 bases to trimming and J lost 3 bases, with 16 bases between them. This CDR3 comprises 16 residues.

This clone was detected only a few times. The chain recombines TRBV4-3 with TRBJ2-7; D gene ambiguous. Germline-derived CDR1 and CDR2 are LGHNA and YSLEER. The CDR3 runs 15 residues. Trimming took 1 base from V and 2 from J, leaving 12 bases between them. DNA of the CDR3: TGCGCCAGCAGCCAAGGCGTGACATCGGCCTACGAGCAGTACTTC. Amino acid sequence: CASSQGVTSAYEQYF.

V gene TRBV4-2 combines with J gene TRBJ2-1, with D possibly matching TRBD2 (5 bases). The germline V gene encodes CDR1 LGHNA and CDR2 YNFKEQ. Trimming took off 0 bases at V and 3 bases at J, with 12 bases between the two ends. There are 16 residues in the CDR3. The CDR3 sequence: CASSQDLPAGYNEQFF. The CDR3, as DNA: TGTGCCAGCAGCCAAGATCTCCCGGCGGGCTACAATGAGCAGTTCTTC.

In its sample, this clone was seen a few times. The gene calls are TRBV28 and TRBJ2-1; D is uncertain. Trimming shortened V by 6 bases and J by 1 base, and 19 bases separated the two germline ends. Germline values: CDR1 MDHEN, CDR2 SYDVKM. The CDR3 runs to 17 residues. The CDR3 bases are TGTGCCAGCAGGCCCCAGGCTGGTGTGCAGTCCTACAATGAGCAGTTCTTC. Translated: CASRPQAGVQSYNEQFF.

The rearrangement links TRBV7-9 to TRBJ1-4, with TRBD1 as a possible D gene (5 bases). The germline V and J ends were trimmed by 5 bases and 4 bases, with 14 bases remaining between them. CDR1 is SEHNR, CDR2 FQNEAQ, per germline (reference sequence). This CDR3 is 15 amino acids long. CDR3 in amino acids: CASSPKGRGNEKLFF. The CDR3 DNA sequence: TGTGCCAGCAGCCCAAAGGGGAGGGGTAATGAAAAACTGTTTTTT.

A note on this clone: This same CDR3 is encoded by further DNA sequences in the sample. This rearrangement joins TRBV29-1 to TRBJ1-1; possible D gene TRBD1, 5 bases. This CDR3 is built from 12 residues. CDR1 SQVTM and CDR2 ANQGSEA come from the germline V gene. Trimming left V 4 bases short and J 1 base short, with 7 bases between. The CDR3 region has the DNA TGCAGCGTTGGGGGGGGGAACACTGAAGCTTTCTTT. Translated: CSVGGGNTEAFF.

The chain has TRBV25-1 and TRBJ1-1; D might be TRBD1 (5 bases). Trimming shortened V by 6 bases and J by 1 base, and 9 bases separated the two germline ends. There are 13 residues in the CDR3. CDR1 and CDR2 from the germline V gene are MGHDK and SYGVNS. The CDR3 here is CASRSDRNTEAFF. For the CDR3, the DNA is TGTGCCAGCAGATCCGACAGGAACACTGAAGCTTTCTTT.

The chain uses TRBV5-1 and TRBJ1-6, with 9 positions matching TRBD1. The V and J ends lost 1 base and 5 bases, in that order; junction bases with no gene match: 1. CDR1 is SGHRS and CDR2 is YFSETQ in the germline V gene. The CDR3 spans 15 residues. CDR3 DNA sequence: TGCGCCAGCAGCTTGAGACAGGGGGATAATTCACCCCTCCACTTT. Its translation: CASSLRQGDNSPLHF.

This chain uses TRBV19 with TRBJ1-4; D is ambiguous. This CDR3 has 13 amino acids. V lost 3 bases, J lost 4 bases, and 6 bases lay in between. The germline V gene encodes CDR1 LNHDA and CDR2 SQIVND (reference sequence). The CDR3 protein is CASSISVNEKLFF. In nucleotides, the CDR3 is TGTGCCAGTAGTATTTCCGTTAATGAAAAACTGTTTTTT.

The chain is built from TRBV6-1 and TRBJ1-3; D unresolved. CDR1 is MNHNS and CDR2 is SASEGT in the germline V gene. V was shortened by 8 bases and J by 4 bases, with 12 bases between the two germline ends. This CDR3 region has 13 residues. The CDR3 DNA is TGTGCCAGCGAGGTCCAAATAGGAAACACCATATATTTT. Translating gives CASEVQIGNTIYF.

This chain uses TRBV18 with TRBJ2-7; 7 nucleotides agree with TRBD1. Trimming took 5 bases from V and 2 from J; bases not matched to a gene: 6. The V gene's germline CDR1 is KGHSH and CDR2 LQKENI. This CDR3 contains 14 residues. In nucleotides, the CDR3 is TGTGCCAGCTCATTACACAGGGGCACCTACGAGCAGTACTTC. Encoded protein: CASSLHRGTYEQYF.

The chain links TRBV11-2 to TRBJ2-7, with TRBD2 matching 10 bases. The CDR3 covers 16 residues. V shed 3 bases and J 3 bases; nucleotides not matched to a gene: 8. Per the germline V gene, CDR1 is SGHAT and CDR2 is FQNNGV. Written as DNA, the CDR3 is TGTGCCAGCAGCTTCTCTAGGACTAGCGGCTTCTACGAGCAGTACTTC. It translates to CASSFSRTSGFYEQYF.

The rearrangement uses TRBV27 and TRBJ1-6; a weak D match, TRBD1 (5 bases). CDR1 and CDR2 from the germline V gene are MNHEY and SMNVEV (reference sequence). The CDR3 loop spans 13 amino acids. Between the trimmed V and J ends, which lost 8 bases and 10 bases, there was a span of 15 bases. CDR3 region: CASRGGGISPLHF. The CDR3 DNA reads TGTGCCAGCCGCGGGGGAGGAATCTCACCCCTCCACTTT.

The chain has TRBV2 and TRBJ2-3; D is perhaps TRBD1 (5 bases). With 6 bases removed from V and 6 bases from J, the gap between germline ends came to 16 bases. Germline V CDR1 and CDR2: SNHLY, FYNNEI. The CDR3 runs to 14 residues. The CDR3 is CASRTGFGFDTQYF. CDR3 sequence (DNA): TGTGCCAGCAGAACAGGTTTTGGGTTTGATACGCAGTATTTT.

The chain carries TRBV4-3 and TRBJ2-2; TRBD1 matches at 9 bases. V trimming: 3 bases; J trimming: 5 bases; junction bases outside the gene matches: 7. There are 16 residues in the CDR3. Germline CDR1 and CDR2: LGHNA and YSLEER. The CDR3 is CASSQNRGRETGELFF. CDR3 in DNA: TGCGCCAGCAGCCAGAACAGGGGGCGAGAAACCGGGGAGCTGTTTTTT.

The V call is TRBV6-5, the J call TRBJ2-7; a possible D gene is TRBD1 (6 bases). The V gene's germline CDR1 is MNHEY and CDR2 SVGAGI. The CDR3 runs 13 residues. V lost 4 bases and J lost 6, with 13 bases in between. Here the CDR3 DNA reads TGTGCCAGCAGTTGCGGACAGTGCTTCGAGCAGTACTTC. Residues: CASSCGQCFEQYF.

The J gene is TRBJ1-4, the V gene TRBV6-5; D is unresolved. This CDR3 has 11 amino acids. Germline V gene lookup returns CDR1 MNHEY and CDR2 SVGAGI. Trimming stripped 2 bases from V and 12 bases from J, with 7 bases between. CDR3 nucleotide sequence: TGTGCCAGCAGTTACCTGGGAGAACTGTTTTTT. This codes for CASSYLGELFF.

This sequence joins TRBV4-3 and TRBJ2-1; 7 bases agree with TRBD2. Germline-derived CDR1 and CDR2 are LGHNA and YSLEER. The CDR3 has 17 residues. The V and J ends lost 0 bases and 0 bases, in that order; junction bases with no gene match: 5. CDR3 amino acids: CASSQDAGGSSYNEQFF. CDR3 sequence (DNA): TGCGCCAGCAGCCAAGATGCCGGGGGGAGCTCCTACAATGAGCAGTTCTTC.